This T cell receptor beta chain is from a study of blood T cell repertoires in COVID-19. At the level of the study: The origin of the acute and convalescent COVID-19 samples was the United States, Italy and Spain.

This CDR3 spans 13 amino acids. The junction had 3 bases not matched to a gene; V was cut back by 7 bases and J by 1 base. Original analysis: Quantification of nucleated cells was approximated via reference gene primer amplification. Sequencing was performed with immunoSEQ multiplex PCR; in TCRdb, only in-frame clones are kept and a portion is missing. That table is the source of V, J and clone size, and D and trimming were worked out from the DNA. Of under 200,000 clones listed, around 85% are singletons. Patients in Seattle were enrolled during active infection, then followed longitudinally. The clonotype comes from a woman aged 60-75 years with COVID-19, enrolled during active disease. Sequenced input: peripheral blood. The chain joins TRBV12-3 or TRBV12-4 to TRBJ1-1, with TRBD1 identical over 7 bases. The CDR3 DNA follows: TGTGCCAGCACAGGACAGGAGAACACTGAAGCTTTCTTT. Translated: CASTGQENTEAFF.